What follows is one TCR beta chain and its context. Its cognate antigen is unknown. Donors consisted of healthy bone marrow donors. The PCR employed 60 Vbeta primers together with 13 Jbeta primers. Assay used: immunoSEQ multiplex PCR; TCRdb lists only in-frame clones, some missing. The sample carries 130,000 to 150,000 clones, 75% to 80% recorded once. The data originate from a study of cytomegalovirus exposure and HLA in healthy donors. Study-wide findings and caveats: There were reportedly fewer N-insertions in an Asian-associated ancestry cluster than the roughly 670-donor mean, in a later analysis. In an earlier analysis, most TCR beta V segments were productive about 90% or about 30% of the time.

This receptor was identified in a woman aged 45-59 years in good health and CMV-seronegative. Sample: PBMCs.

The CDR3 nucleotides are TGCAGCGTTGATCTGCGTAGTGGAAACACCATATATTTT. The encoded protein is CSVDLRSGNTIYF. J is TRBJ1-3 and V is TRBV29-1; D is ambiguous. There are 13 residues in the CDR3. Germline CDR1 and CDR2: SQVTM and ANQGSEA. The ends were cut back, 3 bases at V and 3 bases at J, with 9 bases in the middle.